A single T cell receptor (beta chain) is shown here with its context. The antigen is undetermined. TCRdb keeps only in-frame clones here, not all; method: immunoSEQ multiplex PCR. Seen here are about 110,000 clones, more than 75% observed once, and the top ten hold roughly a fifth. V gave up 1 base and J gave up 8 bases, with 9 bases separating them. The CDR3 loop spans 13 amino acids. The germline V gene has CDR1 MGHDK and CDR2 SYGVNS. This record belongs to a study of T cell responses to AZD1222 COVID-19 vaccine. Study at large: Researchers grouped second doses given at about 4 or about 12 weeks into one pool.

Study-level points and caveats: The donors showed a predominance of white British ancestry and of females, with possible underestimation of clonal diversity.

Here the sequenced sample was peripheral blood, taken on day 0 of AZD1222 vaccination. The genes are TRBV25-1 and TRBJ2-1; D not resolved. This clonotype was obtained from an adult in good health. The CDR3 DNA reads as TGTGCCAGCAGTGAATTTGGCGTAGATGAGCAGTTCTTC. It is translated as CASSEFGVDEQFF.